This TCR beta chain stems from a study of CD8+ T cells in alopecia areata. This CDR3 is built from 17 residues. Trimming cost V 4 bases and J 0 bases, with 18 bases left between them. The V gene's germline CDR1 is SEHNR and CDR2 FQNEAQ (reference sequence). PBMC-derived CD4+ and CD8+ T cells were sorted. After isolation, RNA underwent reverse transcription to generate cDNA as the sequencing template. Method: immunoSEQ multiplex PCR; TCRdb's copy keeps in-frame clones and lacks some. The top ten clones hold 10% to 12% of a sample with about 180,000 clones, about 72% of them seen once. The rearrangement uses TRBV7-9 and TRBJ1-2; unclear D gene. The clonotype comes from a human donor with alopecia areata. Sequencing used CD8+ T cells sorted from blood, obtained at week 0. The CDR3 protein is CASSSPHDQDSNYGYTF. CDR3 coding DNA: TGTGCCAGCAGCTCCCCCCACGACCAGGACTCTAACTATGGCTACACCTTC.